This T cell receptor beta chain was sequenced for a study of cytomegalovirus exposure and HLA in healthy donors. The ends were cut back, 6 bases at V and 3 bases at J, with 15 bases in the middle. The CDR3 runs 15 residues. The germline CDR1 and CDR2 sequences are SNHLY and FYNNEI. Notes on the study in general: A later analysis showed TCR association rates differing by HLA locus, peaking at DRB1 and lowest at HLA-C.

On this clone: Its antigen is unknown.

Primers for the PCR totalled 60 Vbeta and 13 Jbeta. Assay: immunoSEQ multiplex PCR; the TCRdb copy retains only in-frame clones and omits some. The table shows about 130,000 clones, with more than 75% occurring only once. This TCR was recovered from a man in his thirties or forties in good health and CMV-seronegative. The sample taken for sequencing was PBMCs. The chain employs TRBV2 and TRBJ1-5; D is possibly TRBD1 (6 bases). This CDR3 reads CASSLDGQINQPQHF. The DNA of the CDR3 is TGTGCCAGCAGCCTAGATGGACAGATCAATCAGCCCCAGCATTTT.